This section outlines one TCR beta chain sequence together with its context. This specimen includes other DNA sequences encoding the same CDR3. This record comes from a study of OX40 agonist ivuxolimab in advanced cancers. Study-level information: Prior anti-PD-1, anti-PD-L1 or anti-CTLA-4 therapy was allowed; about 39% had some.

The table came from immunoSEQ multiplex PCR; TCRdb's copy has only in-frame clones and leaves some out. This table holds tens of thousands of clones, roughly 87% found once. V was pared by 2 bases and J by 0 bases, with 8 bases between. The CDR3 runs to 15 residues. Germline CDR1 is SGHTA and CDR2 is FQGNSA. J is TRBJ1-5 and V is TRBV7-2; D is unclear. This sample comprised CD4+ or CD8+ T cells sorted from blood, obtained in a trial of the OX40 agonist ivuxolimab. This TCR derives from an adult with an advanced solid tumor such as melanoma, head and neck, liver or kidney cancer. The CDR3 bases are TGTGCCAGCAGCTTAATTTCAGTTAGCAATCAGCCCCAGCATTTT. This translates into CASSLISVSNQPQHF.